Listed below are T cell receptor beta chains from one sample, sequenced in a study of control samples from healthy donors and cancer patients. Profiling relied on immunoSEQ multiplex PCR, and the TCRdb table lists in-frame clones only, not all of them. Counted here are around 71,000 clones, approximately 89% occurring once; the ten biggest clones make up about 2.2%. Specimen: PBMCs. These receptors all stem from a woman between 45 and 65 years old with head and neck cancer. The CDR3 runs from the conserved cysteine through the conserved F or W. A D gene is named only where the DNA matches it firmly. The listing skips clone size in some rows; elsewhere it reads once, few, many or a size class.

clone size,V gene,D gene,J gene,CDR3 DNA,CDR3 protein
.,TRBV21-1,.,TRBJ2-5,TGTGCCAGCAGCAAAGACAGCCAAGAGACCCAGTACTTC,CASSKDSQETQYF
.,TRBV2,.,TRBJ1-2,TGTGCCAGCAGTGGGGAAAGATTGGGGGGTGCCTACACCTTC,CASSGERLGGAYTF
.,TRBV5-1,.,TRBJ2-7,TGCGCCAGCAGCCATGGAAGGACTCCCAGCTCCTACGAGCAGTACTTC,CASSHGRTPSSYEQYF
.,TRBV18,.,TRBJ1-1,TGTGCCAGCTCACCACCGGCGGGAAGGAACACTGAAGCTTTCTTT,CASSPPAGRNTEAFF
once,TRBV15,.,TRBJ1-2,TGTGCCACCAGCAGAGATACGGTAACTAACTATGGCTACACCTTC,CATSRDTVTNYGYTF
few,TRBV25-1,.,TRBJ2-6,TGTGCCAGCAGTTCTGGGGCCAACGTCCTGACTTTC,CASSSGANVLTF
.,TRBV15,.,TRBJ2-5,TGTGCCACCAGCATTCGGCTAAGCCAAGAGACCCAGTACTTC,CATSIRLSQETQYF
once,TRBV12-3/TRBV12-4,.,TRBJ2-1,TGTGCCAGCAGCCGGGACGACTACAATGAGCAGTTCTTC,CASSRDDYNEQFF
.,TRBV30,.,TRBJ2-1,TGTGCCTGGAGTGTAATAGGGGTCGACAATGAGCAGTTCTTC,CAWSVIGVDNEQFF
.,TRBV15,.,TRBJ2-7,TGTGCCACCAGCAGAGCGGGGAGCGGGCGTCAGGGGGGGGTCTACGAGCAGTACTTC,CATSRAGSGRQGGVYEQYF
.,TRBV28,.,TRBJ1-5,TGTGCCAGCAGTTTAAGGGCATTTCAGCCCCAGCATTTT,CASSLRAFQPQHF
.,TRBV3-1/TRBV3-2,.,TRBJ1-2,TGTGCCAGCAGCTCCTTAGGGGGGCGCAAAGGCTACACCTTC,CASSSLGGRKGYTF
.,TRBV19,TRBD1,TRBJ2-5,TGTGCCAGTGCGACAGGGCTGTCAGAGACCCAGTACTTC,CASATGLSETQYF
once,TRBV30,.,TRBJ1-2,TGTGCCTCTATGGAGCAACCCTTCTCTGGGGGGTATGGCTACACCTTC,CASMEQPFSGGYGYTF
.,TRBV19,.,TRBJ2-4,TGTGCCAGTAGTTCCGGGGTGGGGGCGAAAAACATTCAGTACTTC,CASSSGVGAKNIQYF
.,TRBV18,.,TRBJ2-7,TGTGCCAGCAGGGAACAGGGGAGGTCCTACGAGCAGTACTTC,CASREQGRSYEQYF
.,TRBV7-8,.,TRBJ1-3,TGTGCCAGCAGCCTGGGGGGGGCATCTGGAAACACCATATATTTT,CASSLGGASGNTIYF
.,TRBV5-1,.,TRBJ2-5,TGCGCCAGCAGCTTGGCGTTAGGGGTAGAGACCCAGTACTTC,CASSLALGVETQYF
.,TRBV28,TRBD1,TRBJ1-2,TGTGCCAGCAGTTCTTATTCAGGGGGCTCTGGCTACACCTTC,CASSSYSGGSGYTF
once,TRBV6-2/TRBV6-3,TRBD1,TRBJ1-2,TGTGCCAGCAGTGCCCCGGTGAAACAGGGGTTCTACTATGGCTACACCTTC,CASSAPVKQGFYYGYTF
.,TRBV30,.,TRBJ2-3,TGTGCCTGGGAACCGAGGTCGCCTGATACGCAGTATTTT,CAWEPRSPDTQYF
.,TRBV5-6,TRBD2,TRBJ2-7,TGTGCCAGCAACCCTACGGGGGGGGGCCTGAACGAGCAGTACTTC,CASNPTGGGLNEQYF
.,TRBV5-1,TRBD1,TRBJ2-2,TGCGCCAGCAGCGCAGGCCCCGGGACAGGGGTATCCGGGGAGCTGTTTTTT,CASSAGPGTGVSGELFF
.,TRBV10-3,.,TRBJ1-6,TGTGCCATCAGTGAGTCGACCGGGGCGGATTCACCCCTCCACTTT,CAISESTGADSPLHF
.,TRBV7-3,TRBD1,TRBJ1-1,TGTGCCAGCAGCTTAAGCGACAGGGACGGTACTGAAGCTTTCTTT,CASSLSDRDGTEAFF
once,TRBV7-9,.,TRBJ2-1,TGTGCCAGCAGCCCCGTCGTAGGTTTCAATGAGCAGTTCTTC,CASSPVVGFNEQFF
.,TRBV5-1,TRBD1,TRBJ2-2,TGCGCCAGCAGCTTGTTGGGACAGGGCTACACCGGGGAGCTGTTTTTT,CASSLLGQGYTGELFF
.,TRBV2,TRBD1,TRBJ1-5,TGTGCCAGCAGGACGTCGGGACAGGGGGAAAATCAGCCCCAGCATTTT,CASRTSGQGENQPQHF
.,TRBV28,TRBD1,TRBJ2-1,TGTGCCAGCAGCGGGACTCGAGGGACAGGCAATTACAATGAGCAGTTCTTC,CASSGTRGTGNYNEQFF
.,TRBV19,.,TRBJ1-5,TGTGCCAGTAGTAGGGCTGGGGATAGCAATCAGCCCCAGCATTTT,CASSRAGDSNQPQHF
.,TRBV5-1,.,TRBJ1-4,TGCGCCGGCAAGTGGGGGAGGTTAGGTGAAAAACTGTTTTTT,CAGKWGRLGEKLFF
.,TRBV7-3,.,TRBJ1-1,TGTGCCAGCAGCTTAATTCCAGGGAGTTCTGAAGCTTTCTTT,CASSLIPGSSEAFF
.,TRBV10-3,.,TRBJ1-2,TGTGCCATCAGTGAGCTGGTTAGGGGAGGGGATGGCTACACCTTC,CAISELVRGGDGYTF
.,TRBV5-1,.,TRBJ2-3,TGCGCCAGCAGCTTGGGCGGGACAAAAGCAGATACGCAGTATTTT,CASSLGGTKADTQYF
.,TRBV4-2,.,TRBJ1-2,TGTGCCAGCAGCGGAGGCGTCCTAGATGGCTACACCTTC,CASSGGVLDGYTF
.,TRBV5-8,TRBD1,TRBJ2-5,TGTGCCAGCAGCTTGGCCGCAGGGGGCAGGGAGACCCAGTACTTC,CASSLAAGGRETQYF
few,TRBV6-1,TRBD1,TRBJ1-5,TGTGCCAGCAGTGAAGCAGGGGGCCGTCAGCCCCAGCATTTT,CASSEAGGRQPQHF
.,TRBV19,TRBD1,TRBJ2-2,TGTGCCAGTAGTTTCAGGGGGCGCAGCACCGGGGAGCTGTTTTTT,CASSFRGRSTGELFF
.,TRBV2,TRBD2,TRBJ2-4,TGTGCCAGCAAGAGCGGGGGACTACCTGGAGTAGCCAAAAACATTCAGTACTTC,CASKSGGLPGVAKNIQYF
.,TRBV10-3,.,TRBJ1-2,TGTGCCATCAGTGACCCCCCTAGGGGGGACGATGGCTACACCTTC,CAISDPPRGDDGYTF
.,TRBV19,TRBD1,TRBJ1-6,TGTGCCAGTAGTACGACGGGACAGGGTGGCTCACCCCTCCACTTT,CASSTTGQGGSPLHF
.,TRBV11-2,.,TRBJ2-5,TGTGCCAGCAGCTTAAAGTTTCAAGAGACCCAGTACTTC,CASSLKFQETQYF
.,TRBV4-2,.,TRBJ2-1,TGTGCCAGCAGCCATTCCTGGGGGAACGGGGATGAGCAGTTCTTC,CASSHSWGNGDEQFF
.,TRBV9,.,TRBJ2-2,TGTGCCAGCAGTGAGGTAAACACCGGGGAGCTGTTTTTT,CASSEVNTGELFF
.,TRBV7-2,.,TRBJ1-2,TGTGCCAGCAGCTCCGGGGGCAGGGGTAACTATGGCTACACCTTC,CASSSGGRGNYGYTF
.,TRBV28,TRBD1,TRBJ2-7,TGTGCCAGCCGCTTAGGGGGCGCGTCCTACGAGCAGTACTTC,CASRLGGASYEQYF